Shown below are 29 T cell receptor beta chains from a single sample sequenced in a study of T cells in Graves' hyperthyroidism and ophthalmopathy. RNA transcripts served as the template for amplifying TCR beta CDR3 regions. Primed by the HTBI set, a first-round RT-PCR was run on the TCR CDR3. TCRdb called the multiplex PCR reads again in MiXCR, with one record for every CDR3 protein. The repertoire consists of fewer than 600,000 distinct CDR3 sequences, with approximately 14% occurring once and the leading ten covering roughly 13%. The sample taken for sequencing was blood. Receptor source: a woman in her 40s with Graves' hyperthyroidism.

Only a few counts were recorded for this clonotype. The chain carries TRBV10-3 and TRBJ2-7; D not resolved. The germline gives CDR1 ENHRY, CDR2 SYGVKD. CDR3 length: 14 amino acids. Trimming pared 3 bases from V and 4 bases from J, leaving 13 bases between. The CDR3 sequence: CAISEATQVYEQYF. The CDR3 DNA is TGTGCCATCAGTGAAGCCACCCAGGTATACGAGCAGTACTTC.

This clonotype was observed at least ten times. The chain employs TRBV2 and TRBJ2-7; D unresolved. Germline V CDR1 and CDR2: SNHLY, FYNNEI. The CDR3 contains 16 residues. The V end lost 6 bases, the J end lost 2 bases, and 20 bases lay between the germline ends. The CDR3 sequence is CASSLFGVGATYEQYF. Written as DNA, the CDR3 is TGTGCCAGCAGCCTTTTTGGTGTGGGCGCTACCTACGAGCAGTACTTC.

This clonotype was detected many times. V and J are TRBV28 and TRBJ1-5; D is unclear. The CDR3 spans 12 residues. V was trimmed by 8 bases and J by 2 bases, leaving 7 bases between them. Germline V gene data show CDR1 as MDHEN and CDR2 as SYDVKM. CDR3 nucleotides: TGTGCCAGCGAAAGGGGCAATCAGCCCCAGCATTTT. Its translation is CASERGNQPQHF.

This chain joins TRBV4-2 and TRBJ1-4; D gene ambiguous. This CDR3 region has 15 residues. Germline CDR1 is LGHNA and CDR2 is YNFKEQ. Trimming pared 0 bases from V and 4 bases from J, leaving 9 bases between. DNA of the CDR3: TGTGCCAGCAGCCAAGACGGGCCCAGTAATGAAAAACTGTTTTTT. This translates into CASSQDGPSNEKLFF.

This clonotype was picked up many times. The chain recombines TRBV20-1 with TRBJ2-1; 11 bases are shared with TRBD1. After removal of 0 bases from V and 8 bases from J, the junction contained 3 bases not matched to a gene. Per the germline V gene, CDR1 is DFQATT and CDR2 is SNEGSKA (reference sequence). This CDR3 is built from 14 residues. The CDR3 region is CSAREGTGGHEQFF. The CDR3 coding sequence is TGCAGTGCTAGAGAGGGGACAGGGGGACATGAGCAGTTCTTC.

This clonotype came up a few times. Just one base apart from a much larger clone, this may be a read error. The chain links TRBV2 to TRBJ1-6; no firm D call. The V gene's germline CDR1 is SNHLY and CDR2 FYNNEI. The CDR3 covers 12 residues. The CDR3 spells CAGSEALLPLHF. CDR3 coding DNA: TGTGCCGGCAGTGAAGCGCTTTTACCCCTCCACTTT.

This clonotype came up many times. This rearrangement joins TRBV2 to TRBJ2-1; 10 bases agree with TRBD1. The germline gives CDR1 SNHLY, CDR2 FYNNEI. The CDR3 runs to 15 residues. V lost 8 bases to trimming and J lost 4 bases; unmatched junction nucleotides: 8. The CDR3 reads CASSAGTGDYNEQFF. CDR3 nucleotides: TGTGCCAGCTCCGCCGGGACAGGGGATTACAATGAGCAGTTCTTC.

The sample holds a few counts of this clonotype. The chain uses TRBV5-1 and TRBJ2-1; D is perhaps TRBD1 (5 bases). This CDR3 comprises 14 residues. The V and J ends lost 0 bases and 4 bases respectively, with 8 bases between them. Germline CDR1 is SGHRS and CDR2 is YFSETQ. CDR3 region: CASSLAQGYNEQFF. The CDR3, as DNA: TGCGCCAGCAGCTTGGCCCAGGGATACAATGAGCAGTTCTTC.

This clonotype has a count of ten or more. This sequence joins TRBV12-3 or TRBV12-4 and TRBJ2-3, with D possibly matching TRBD2 (6 bases). V was clipped by 5 bases and J by 6 bases, with 15 bases between them. This CDR3 region has 14 residues. CDR3 amino acids: CASSRGGGTDTQYF. DNA of the CDR3: TGTGCCAGCAGTAGGGGAGGCGGGACGGATACGCAGTATTTT.

This clonotype was found a few times. The V call is TRBV20-1, the J call TRBJ1-1; D might be TRBD1 (5 bases). The CDR3 extends over 14 amino acids. The germline V gene has CDR1 DFQATT and CDR2 SNEGSKA (reference sequence). The V gene lost 1 base and the J gene lost 1 base, with 10 bases spanning the gap. The CDR3, as DNA: TGCAGTGCTAGAGTGGGGGGGTCGAACACTGAAGCTTTCTTT. Protein sequence: CSARVGGSNTEAFF.

The sample holds many counts of this clonotype. The chain couples TRBV3-1 to TRBJ2-2, with D hard to call. The V gene's germline CDR1 is LGHDT and CDR2 YNNKEL (reference sequence). This CDR3 contains 13 residues. V gave up 0 bases and J gave up 6 bases, with 5 bases separating them. The CDR3 sequence is CASSQEGSGELFF. In DNA, the CDR3 is TGTGCCAGCAGCCAAGAAGGGTCCGGGGAGCTGTTTTTT.

The chain is built from TRBV6-2 or TRBV6-3 and TRBJ1-4; 9 positions match TRBD1. With 6 bases clipped from V and 3 bases from J, the junction kept 5 bases outside the gene matches. Germline CDR1 reads MNHEY; CDR2 reads SVGEGT. The CDR3 runs 15 residues. CDR3 DNA: TGTGCCAGCAGCCCACAGGGGGCATCTAATGAAAAACTGTTTTTT. Its translation is CASSPQGASNEKLFF.

This clonotype was seen many times. This sequence joins TRBV20-1 and TRBJ1-2; perhaps TRBD1 as D (6 bases). V was cut by 1 base and J by 1 base, with 16 bases left in between. CDR1 and CDR2 from the germline V gene are DFQATT and SNEGSKA (reference sequence). CDR3 length: 16 residues. The CDR3: CSARGSPGDGNYGYTF. The CDR3 DNA sequence: TGCAGTGCTAGAGGGTCCCCAGGGGACGGTAACTATGGCTACACCTTC.

There are many counts of this clonotype. This chain's CDR3 is CASRSTSGRSSYEQYF. CDR3 coding DNA: TGTGCCAGCAGGTCGACTAGCGGGAGAAGCTCCTACGAGCAGTACTTC. The J gene is TRBJ2-7, the V gene TRBV28; 12 bases are shared with TRBD2. This CDR3 region has 16 residues. J gave up 0 bases and V 6 bases, and 6 bases lay outside the gene matches. Germline CDR1 is MDHEN and CDR2 is SYDVKM.

This chain links TRBV27 with TRBJ1-4; D is ambiguous. V was cut by 1 base and J by 7 bases, with 7 bases left in between. From germline, CDR1 is MNHEY and CDR2 SMNVEV (reference sequence). The CDR3 length is 13 residues. Written as DNA, the CDR3 is TGTGCCAGCAGTTTATGGCCAGGTGAAAAACTGTTTTTT. This sequence encodes CASSLWPGEKLFF.

This clonotype was observed at least ten times. The chain combines TRBV28 with TRBJ2-2, with TRBD2 identical over 7 bases. V dropped 6 bases and J dropped 0; count of bases not matched to a gene: 4. The CDR3 has 15 residues. CDR1 MDHEN and CDR2 SYDVKM come from the germline V gene. CDR3 in amino acids: CASSRSGSNTGELFF. DNA for the CDR3: TGTGCCAGCAGCCGTAGCGGGTCGAACACCGGGGAGCTGTTTTTT.

This clonotype appeared a few times. This rearrangement joins TRBV29-1 to TRBJ2-1; the match to TRBD2 covers 14 bases. This CDR3 spans 15 amino acids. J gave up 8 bases and V 7 bases, and 10 bases lay outside the gene matches. Germline values: CDR1 SQVTM, CDR2 ANQGSEA. CDR3 in DNA: TGCAGCGGCGAGCTGACTAGCGGGAGGGCCTATGAGCAGTTCTTC. Protein product: CSGELTSGRAYEQFF.

As concerns this clonotype: One base away lies a much larger clone, so this may be a sequencing read error. V usage is TRBV9 and J usage is TRBJ2-3; 7 nucleotides line up with TRBD2. CDR1 and CDR2 (germline): SGDLS, YYNGEE. The CDR3 loop spans 18 amino acids. CDR3 region: CASSLEVGGRGLTDAQYF. CDR3 sequence (DNA): TGTGCCAGCAGCCTCGAGGTCGGAGGGAGGGGACTCACAGATGCGCAGTATTTT.

This sequence joins TRBV19 and TRBJ2-1; possible D gene TRBD1, 6 bases. The CDR3 covers 14 residues. V was cut by 7 bases and J by 8 bases, with 18 bases left in between. Germline loops: CDR1 LNHDA, CDR2 SQIVND (reference sequence). The CDR3 region is CASNTGIRWDEQFF. The CDR3 DNA reads as TGTGCCAGTAATACAGGGATACGATGGGATGAGCAGTTCTTC.

This clonotype was recorded at least ten times. This chain connects TRBV20-1 to TRBJ2-2, with D possibly TRBD2 on 6 matching bases. Germline V lookup: CDR1 DFQATT, CDR2 SNEGSKA (reference sequence). CDR3 length: 17 amino acids. V was clipped by 4 bases and J by 2 bases, with 20 bases between them. CDR3 protein: CSAIPNGASVNTGELFF. DNA for the CDR3: TGCAGTGCTATCCCCAACGGTGCTAGCGTAAACACCGGGGAGCTGTTTTTT.

V and J are TRBV4-1 and TRBJ2-4, with 15 bases aligning to TRBD2. The trim removed 0 bases at V and 15 bases at J, leaving 15 bases unmatched. The length of the CDR3 is 18 residues. Per the germline V gene, CDR1 is MGHRA and CDR2 is YSYEKL. CDR3 coding DNA: TGCGCCAGCAGCCAAGAAGGCGGTGGGGGACTAGCGGGAGGAAGGCCGTACTTC. Amino acids: CASSQEGGGGLAGGRPYF.

This chain connects TRBV6-1 to TRBJ2-7; the D is unclear. CDR1 and CDR2 (germline): MNHNS, SASEGT. CDR3 length equals 12 residues. V shed 8 bases and J shed 6 bases, with 14 bases lying between them. In nucleotides, the CDR3 is TGTGCCAGCGATCCAGGATTTGGCGAGCAGTACTTC. Its translation is CASDPGFGEQYF.

This clonotype occurred many times. The rearrangement joins TRBV20-1 to TRBJ2-7, with 10 nucleotides matching TRBD2. The CDR3 has 15 amino acids. J lost 0 bases, V lost 4 bases, and 6 bases had no gene match. Germline CDR1 and CDR2: DFQATT and SNEGSKA (reference sequence). The CDR3 nucleotides are TGCAGTGCTACTAGACTAGCGGGTAGCTCCTACGAGCAGTACTTC. Protein product: CSATRLAGSSYEQYF.

The rearrangement uses TRBV3-1 and TRBJ2-7; unclear D gene. This CDR3 is built from 14 residues. Per germline, CDR1 LGHDT and CDR2 YNNKEL (reference sequence). V lost 0 bases, J lost 3 bases, and 9 bases lay in between. CDR3 sequence reads: CASSQDLQDYEQYF. Here the CDR3 DNA reads TGTGCCAGCAGCCAAGATCTTCAGGACTACGAGCAGTACTTC.

The chain joins TRBV5-5 to TRBJ1-4, with 8 bases aligning to TRBD1. V lost 4 bases and J lost 6; bases outside the gene matches: 5. CDR1 is SGHKS and CDR2 is YYEKEE in the germline V gene (reference sequence). The length of the CDR3 is 14 residues. The DNA of the CDR3 is TGTGCCAGCAGCCGGACAGGGATGGATGAAAAACTGTTTTTT. Residues: CASSRTGMDEKLFF.

This clonotype was observed many times. This rearrangement joins TRBV24-1 to TRBJ2-1; a weak D match, TRBD1 (6 bases). CDR1 and CDR2 from the germline V gene are KGHDR and SFDVKD. The V end lost 4 bases, the J end lost 10 bases, and 16 bases lay between the germline ends. The CDR3 has 14 residues. CDR3 region: CATSDPNRGQEQFF. CDR3 nucleotides: TGTGCCACCAGTGACCCAAACCGCGGACAGGAGCAGTTCTTC.

This sequence joins TRBV12-3 or TRBV12-4 and TRBJ1-2; 11 bases match TRBD1. CDR3 size: 16 residues. V shed 5 bases, J shed 4 bases, and the junction held 9 bases outside the gene matches. CDR3 in amino acids: CASSTGTGGSTYGYTF. The CDR3 nucleotides read TGTGCCAGCAGTACCGGGACAGGGGGATCTACCTATGGCTACACCTTC.

This clonotype was counted ten times or more. As DNA, the CDR3 is TGCAGTGCTAGTCGGGGATTCGACGAGCAGTACTTC. This sequence encodes CSASRGFDEQYF. V usage is TRBV20-1 and J usage is TRBJ2-7, with a weak D call TRBD2 (5 bases). The CDR3 has 12 amino acids. V was clipped by 3 bases and J by 5 bases, with 11 bases between them. Germline loops: CDR1 DFQATT, CDR2 SNEGSKA (reference sequence).

J is TRBJ2-1 and V is TRBV7-9; maybe TRBD2 (8 bases). The V gene lost 4 bases and the J gene lost 1 base, with 17 bases spanning the gap. CDR3 size: 17 residues. The V gene's germline CDR1 is SEHNR and CDR2 FQNEAQ (reference sequence). The CDR3 region is CASSSEGASGSYNEQFF. The CDR3 region has the DNA TGTGCCAGCAGCTCAGAGGGGGCTAGCGGGTCCTACAATGAGCAGTTCTTC.